This T cell receptor beta chain appears in the sequencing data of a study of PD-1 blockade in classical Hodgkin lymphoma. Whole-study results and caveats: As was reported, newly diagnosed patients showed lower baseline TCR diversity than healthy donors did.

This clone was observed a few times. Its matching antigen is unknown. Repertoires were generated with immunoSEQ multiplex PCR, while TCRdb's copy carries only in-frame clones and drops some. The repertoire holds 90,000 to 110,000 clones, approximately 89% seen once, with under 20% in the top ten. Noted time point: cycle 4 day 1 (C4D1), after more than five weeks of nivolumab. Every patient was affected by relapse after autologous stem cell transplantation, while exposure to brentuximab vedotin was not uniform. J was trimmed by 5 bases and V by 3 bases; bases with no gene match: 5. The length of the CDR3 is 14 residues. Germline CDR1 KGHSH, CDR2 LQKENI.

This chain joins TRBV18 and TRBJ2-7; 9 nucleotides match TRBD1. The receptor was isolated from a human donor with classical Hodgkin lymphoma. Sequenced here: peripheral blood mononuclear cells (PBMCs), sampled before the fourth cycle of nivolumab. The CDR3 is CASSPTGGIHEQYF. CDR3 sequence (DNA): TGTGCCAGCTCACCGACAGGGGGAATCCACGAGCAGTACTTC.